This T cell receptor beta chain was captured in a study of blood T cell repertoires in COVID-19. Study overall: Some COVID-19 samples were acute and others convalescent; all came from the United States, Italy and Spain. T cells, B-cell-depleted T cells, or PBMCs provided the cDNA or gDNA that served as material.

The CDR3 sequence is 17 residues long. CDR1 and CDR2 from the germline V gene are LNHDA and SQIVND (reference sequence). With 2 bases removed from V and 3 bases from J, the gap between germline ends came to 17 bases. In the authors' workflow: Estimates of nucleated cell counts were drawn from the amplification of reference gene primers. Libraries were prepared by immunoSEQ multiplex PCR; TCRdb keeps only in-frame clonotypes and omits some of them. V and J calls and clone size come straight from that table; D and trimming were deduced from the DNA. The table shows 200,000 to 300,000 clones, with nearly 90% occurring only once.

This chain uses TRBV19 with TRBJ1-5, with D perhaps TRBD1 (6 bases). The TCR originated in a man between 18 and 29 years old with active or convalescent COVID-19. Sequencing was carried out using peripheral blood. The CDR3 loop reads CASSISRGAGDNQPQHF. CDR3 nucleotide sequence: TGTGCCAGTAGTATAAGTCGGGGGGCTGGTGACAATCAGCCCCAGCATTTT.